This T cell receptor (beta chain) was documented in a study of T-cell memory formation after mild COVID-19. In the study overall: In these data, TCR clusters were largely donor specific.

V lost 5 bases and J lost 6, with 14 bases in between. Germline V lookup: CDR1 LGHNA, CDR2 YSLEER. The CDR3 has 15 amino acids. Using its own MiXCR run on the 5' RACE reads, TCRdb lists one record per CDR3 protein. The top ten hold over 20% of the sample, which has 250,000 to 300,000 distinct CDR3 sequences, around 15% seen once. The J gene is TRBJ1-6, the V gene TRBV4-3, with a possible D match to TRBD1 (6 bases). Sequencing used PBMCs or a T cell subset sorted from them (not recorded which). This TCR was sampled from a young man who had mild COVID-19 (a few samples of this study predate the infection). Cell type and time point are not known. The CDR3 sequence is CASSIDDRRNSPLHF. The CDR3 nucleotides are TGCGCCAGCAGCATCGATGACAGGCGTAATTCACCCCTCCACTTT.